This T cell receptor (beta chain) was sequenced in a study of immune cell composition in non-small cell lung cancer. TCRdb keeps only in-frame clones here, not all; method: immunoSEQ multiplex PCR. This table has some 16,000 clones, around 80% appearing once. This CDR3 contains 16 residues. Germline assignment: CDR1 SGHTS and CDR2 YDEGEE. V lost 6 bases, J lost 3 bases, and 10 bases stayed unmatched. Normal lung sampling was at least 3 cm from the tumour, as distant as possible. These data also formed part of another study, on CD4 T cells in lung cancer. As reported in that work: Before giving blood, patients had received treatments including platinum chemotherapy, some also nivolumab or pembrolizumab.

The origin of this receptor is a human donor with non-small cell lung cancer. The sample consisted of non-adjacent lung tissue. The chain employs TRBV5-8 and TRBJ2-5; TRBD1 aligns across 11 bases. The DNA for the CDR3 is TGTGCCAGCAACTTCCTGGGGGACAGGGGGAAAGAGACCCAGTACTTC. Translation: CASNFLGDRGKETQYF.